These 23 T cell receptor beta chains were all obtained from the same sample, sequenced in a study of regulatory T cells in long-lasting Graves disease. Through Arm-PCR of CDR3 regions and iRepertoire HTBI primers, TCR beta libraries were built. TCRdb recomputed calls from the multiplex PCR reads with MiXCR, one row per CDR3 protein. This sample has more than 400,000 distinct CDR3 sequences; 16% occur once, and the top ten carry around 11%. Time point in this sample: newly diagnosed GD, antithyroid drugs for less than 3 months. Extracted PBMC RNA gave rise to the TCR library. These data are also associated with another study on T cells in Graves' hyperthyroidism and ophthalmopathy.

Sequencing used peripheral blood mononuclear cells (PBMCs), obtained at new diagnosis, from a patient treated with antithyroid drugs. The origin of the receptors is a woman in her twenties or thirties with Graves disease.

In this sample, this clonotype turned up many times. The chain employs TRBV6-2 or TRBV6-3 and TRBJ2-1; D uncertain. Trimming removed 6 bases at V and 5 bases at J, with 14 bases between. This CDR3 region has 14 residues. In germline, CDR1 is MNHEY, CDR2 SVGEGT. The CDR3 reads CASRPLQADNEQFF. CDR3 in DNA: TGTGCCAGCAGACCTCTCCAGGCGGACAATGAGCAGTTCTTC.

This clonotype was seen a handful of times. The J gene is TRBJ2-1, the V gene TRBV7-9, with D unresolved. Trimming left V 3 bases short and J 8 bases short, with 11 bases between. There are 13 residues in the CDR3. Germline CDR1 is SEHNR and CDR2 is FQNEAQ (reference sequence). The CDR3 DNA is TGTGCCAGCAGCTTGCGGCCCCTGGATGAGCAGTTCTTC. Translated: CASSLRPLDEQFF. Looking up the rest from reference TRBV7-9 and TRBJ2-1 gives the full variable domain: DTGVSQNPRHKITKRGQNVTFRCDPISEHNRLYWYRQTLGQGPEFLTYFQNEAQLEKSRLLSDRFSAERPKGSFSTLEIQRTEQGDSAMYLCASSLRPLDEQFFGPGTRLTVL.

This clonotype was seen at least ten times. This sequence joins TRBV3-1 and TRBJ1-1, with D unclear. V lost 8 bases and J lost 3, with 13 bases in between. There are 13 residues in the CDR3. The germline CDR1 and CDR2 sequences are LGHDT and YNNKEL (reference sequence). CDR3 loop: CASSRVRDTEAFF. In DNA, the CDR3 is TGTGCCAGCTCCCGTGTGAGGGACACTGAAGCTTTCTTT.

This clonotype came up many times. The rearrangement links TRBV5-1 to TRBJ2-7; 7 nucleotides match TRBD1. The ends lost 4 bases at V and 2 bases at J; junction bases unmatched: 9. The CDR3 is 15 amino acids. The germline V gene encodes CDR1 SGHRS and CDR2 YFSETQ. The CDR3 loop reads CASSTGTDLTYEQYF. The CDR3 DNA is TGCGCCAGCAGCACCGGGACAGACCTAACCTACGAGCAGTACTTC.

The chain carries TRBV5-5 and TRBJ2-7; TRBD2 aligns across 7 bases. Germline V gives CDR1 SGHKS, CDR2 YYEKEE (reference sequence). V shed 3 bases and J 4 bases; nucleotides not matched to a gene: 4. The CDR3 length is 13 residues. In DNA form, the CDR3 reads TGTGCCAGCAGCTGGGACTACAAATACGAGCAGTACTTC. Encoded protein: CASSWDYKYEQYF.

This clonotype was seen many times. The CDR3 protein is CSVEKRGRRLTQYF. As DNA, the CDR3 is TGCAGCGTTGAGAAGAGGGGCCGGAGGTTGACCCAGTACTTC. This chain links TRBV29-1 with TRBJ2-5; TRBD1 or TRBD2 may be the D gene (5 bases each). The length of the CDR3 is 14 residues. Trimming cost V 3 bases and J 7 bases, with 18 bases left between them. Germline-derived CDR1 and CDR2 are SQVTM and ANQGSEA.

Turning to this clonotype: A single base separates this from a much larger clone, so it may be a read error. The chain uses TRBV6-1 and TRBJ2-1; 7 nucleotides line up with TRBD2. The CDR3 consists of 13 residues. The V and J ends lost 6 bases and 10 bases, in that order; junction bases with no gene match: 9. Germline V gene sequence: CDR1 MNHNS, CDR2 SASEGT. Here the CDR3 DNA reads TGTGCCAGCAGCTGGCGGGAGCCCTACGAGCAGTTCTTC. It translates to CASSWREPYEQFF.

The V call is TRBV27, the J call TRBJ2-1, with 9 nucleotides matching TRBD2. CDR1 is MNHEY, CDR2 SMNVEV, per germline (reference sequence). This CDR3 has 15 residues. Trimming cost V 7 bases and J 0 bases; bases outside gene matches: 4. The CDR3 coding sequence is TGTGCCAGCACCATTAGCGGGAGCTCCTACAATGAGCAGTTCTTC. Translating it yields CASTISGSSYNEQFF.

The table lists this clonotype with many counts. V is TRBV6-1 and J is TRBJ2-7; the match to TRBD1 covers 8 bases. With V trimmed by 4 bases and J by 7 bases, 6 bases remained unmatched. The CDR3 has 13 amino acids. Germline CDR1 and CDR2: MNHNS and SASEGT. The CDR3 sequence: CASSVGTGVEQYF. DNA of the CDR3: TGTGCCAGCAGTGTCGGGACAGGAGTTGAGCAGTACTTC.

This clonotype appeared many times. The chain links TRBV7-2 to TRBJ2-7; tentatively, D is TRBD2 (7 bases). This CDR3 has 14 residues. The germline gives CDR1 SGHTA, CDR2 FQGNSA. V was clipped by 5 bases and J by 0 bases, with 11 bases between them. The CDR3, as DNA: TGTGCCAGCAGCGTAGGGGGGGACTCCTACGAGCAGTACTTC. Protein: CASSVGGDSYEQYF. The variable domain in full, completed from reference TRBV7-2 and TRBJ2-7, reads GAGVSQSPSNKVTEKGKDVELRCDPISGHTALYWYRQSLGQGLEFLIYFQGNSAPDKSGLPSDRFSAERTGGSVSTLTIQRTQQEDSAVYLCASSVGGDSYEQYFGPGTRLTVT.

This clonotype was found many times. The chain couples TRBV10-3 to TRBJ2-3, with 8 bases fitting TRBD1. The CDR3 loop spans 13 amino acids. Trimming took 8 bases from V and 5 from J; bases not matched to a gene: 6. In germline, CDR1 is ENHRY, CDR2 SYGVKD. This CDR3 reads CAIRGTGGDTQYF. Written as DNA, the CDR3 is TGTGCCATCCGGGGGACAGGCGGAGATACGCAGTATTTT.

V and J are TRBV24-1 and TRBJ2-2; TRBD1 aligns across 8 bases. The CDR3 is 16 residues long. CDR1 KGHDR and CDR2 SFDVKD come from the germline V gene. The trim removed 2 bases at V and 6 bases at J, leaving 7 bases unmatched. CDR3 protein: CATSDSGRGRSGELFF. The CDR3 region has the DNA TGTGCCACCAGTGATTCCGGCAGGGGGCGATCCGGGGAGCTGTTTTTT.

This clonotype was counted between two and nine times. At one end the junction does not follow the germline gene, possibly because of a read error. DNA for the CDR3: TGCAGCGTCGAAGGGACAGGGCGTACTGAAGCTTTCTTT. Residues: CSVEGTGRTEAFF. The V gene is TRBV29-1, the J gene TRBJ1-1; 9 bases line up with TRBD1. The germline V gene has CDR1 SQVTM and CDR2 ANQGSEA. CDR3 length: 13 amino acids.

A word on this clonotype: It may be a read error: a sequence one base away is much more abundant. The chain combines TRBV5-4 with TRBJ2-7, with 12 bases matching TRBD2. CDR1 and CDR2 (germline): SGHNT, YYREEE (reference sequence). The ends lost 2 bases at V and 7 bases at J; junction bases unmatched: 7. The CDR3 is made up of 15 amino acids. CDR3 protein: CASSLKLAGGSEQYF. The CDR3 DNA reads as TGTGCCAGCAGCTTAAAACTAGCGGGAGGTAGTGAGCAGTACTTC. The full variable domain, in which reference TRBV5-4 and TRBJ2-7 provide the parts outside the CDR3, is ETGVTQSPTHLIKTRGQQVTLRCSSQSGHNTVSWYQQALGQGPQFIFQYYREEENGRGNFPPRFSGLQFPNYSSELNVNALELDDSALYLCASSLKLAGGSEQYFGPGTRLTVT.

This clonotype was counted at least ten times. The chain couples TRBV5-1 to TRBJ1-1; the D gene is possibly TRBD1 (5 bases). This CDR3 has 14 amino acids. Germline V gives CDR1 SGHRS, CDR2 YFSETQ. Trimming took 1 base from V and 1 from J, leaving 8 bases between them. The CDR3 reads CASSLSGQNTEAFF. CDR3 DNA: TGCGCCAGCAGCTTGTCAGGGCAGAACACTGAAGCTTTCTTT.

This clonotype was picked up many times. The rearrangement uses TRBV10-3 and TRBJ2-7, with 9 nucleotides matching TRBD1. The germline V gene encodes CDR1 ENHRY and CDR2 SYGVKD. The CDR3 has 14 residues. Trimming removed 10 bases from V and 4 bases from J; junction bases left unmatched: 11. The CDR3 sequence: CATRDPGQGYEQYF. The CDR3 region has the DNA TGTGCCACCAGGGACCCGGGACAGGGTTACGAGCAGTACTTC.

This clonotype was seen many times. The rearrangement joins TRBV5-5 to TRBJ2-7, with 9 bases matching TRBD2. The length of the CDR3 is 15 residues. Germline values: CDR1 SGHKS, CDR2 YYEKEE (reference sequence). With V trimmed by 2 bases and J by 0 bases, 3 bases remained unmatched. In DNA form, the CDR3 reads TGTGCCAGCAGCTTAGGACTAGCGAGCTCCTACGAGCAGTACTTC. Translated, it gives CASSLGLASSYEQYF. The full variable domain, with the rest looked up from reference TRBV5-5 and TRBJ2-7, is DAGVTQSPTHLIKTRGQQVTLRCSPISGHKSVSWYQQVLGQGPQFIFQYYEKEERGRGNFPDRFSARQFPNYSSELNVNALLLGDSALYLCASSLGLASSYEQYFGPGTRLTVT.

This clonotype was detected a few times. The rearrangement uses TRBV30 and TRBJ2-2; 10 nucleotides align to TRBD2. The V gene's germline CDR1 is GTSNPN and CDR2 SVGIG (reference sequence). With 2 bases clipped from V and 1 base from J, the junction kept 7 bases outside the gene matches. CDR3 length: 17 residues. The CDR3 here is CAWSQPLAGVNTGELFF. CDR3 in DNA: TGTGCCTGGAGTCAACCCCTAGCGGGAGTGAACACCGGGGAGCTGTTTTTT.

This clonotype was recorded a few times. The J gene is TRBJ1-3, the V gene TRBV6-1; D remains unclear. CDR1 and CDR2 (germline): MNHNS, SASEGT. There are 15 residues in the CDR3. V was cut by 7 bases and J by 0 bases, with 13 bases left in between. The CDR3 reads CASTPPGSSGNTIYF. CDR3 in DNA: TGTGCCAGCACGCCCCCGGGGAGCTCTGGAAACACCATATATTTT.

The V call is TRBV30, the J call TRBJ2-7; D not certain. Germline assignment: CDR1 GTSNPN and CDR2 SVGIG (reference sequence). This CDR3 comprises 12 residues. V shed 0 bases and J shed 4 bases, with 7 bases lying between them. The CDR3, as DNA: TGTGCCTGGAGTGTTTTAGGTTACGAGCAGTACTTC. Translating it yields CAWSVLGYEQYF. Full variable domain (outside the CDR3, taken from reference TRBV30 and TRBJ2-7): SQTIHQWPATLVQPVGSPLSLECTVEGTSNPNLYWYRQAAGRGLQLLFYSVGIGQISSEVPQNLSASRPQDRQFILSSKKLLLSDSGFYLCAWSVLGYEQYFGPGTRLTVT.

This clonotype was seen at least ten times. The J gene is TRBJ2-1, the V gene TRBV12-3 or TRBV12-4; 7 bases match TRBD1. CDR3 length: 16 amino acids. With V trimmed by 4 bases and J by 9 bases, 15 bases remained unmatched. The CDR3 DNA reads TGTGCCAGCAGTTCGACCCAGGGACAGCACAATCTTGAGCAGTTCTTC. This encodes CASSSTQGQHNLEQFF.

The chain uses TRBV13 and TRBJ1-1; D perhaps matches TRBD1 (6 bases). Per germline, CDR1 PRHDT and CDR2 FYEKMQ (reference sequence). This CDR3 region has 16 residues. Trimming removed 5 bases from V and 6 bases from J, with 22 bases in between. CDR3 sequence: CASSQAYRVEDSEAFF. For the CDR3, the DNA is TGTGCCAGCAGCCAAGCGTACAGGGTGGAGGACTCTGAAGCTTTCTTT. The full variable domain, completed using reference TRBV13 and TRBJ1-1, is AAGVIQSPRHLIKEKRETATLKCYPIPRHDTVYWYQQGPGQDPQFLISFYEKMQSDKGSIPDRFSAQQFSDYHSELNMSSLELGDSALYFCASSQAYRVEDSEAFFGQGTRLTVV.

Remarks on this clonotype: A read error may account for a junction end that differs from germline. The V call is TRBV7-7, the J call TRBJ1-2; D might be TRBD1 (5 bases). The CDR3 has 17 amino acids. In germline, CDR1 is SSHAT, CDR2 FNYEAQ (reference sequence). The CDR3 nucleotides read TGTGCTAGCAGCTCGGACGGTGGGTTTGACACAGGCAATGGCTACACCTTC. This translates into CASSSDGGFDTGNGYTF.